The 2 T cell receptor beta chains in this list originate from one sample, sequenced in a study of cytomegalovirus exposure and HLA in healthy donors. Vbeta (60) and Jbeta (13) primers were used in the PCR. TCRdb's copy holds only in-frame clones and misses some; the assay was immunoSEQ multiplex PCR. The sample includes about 180,000 clones, almost 85% seen only once; the top ten take more than 0.5%. Sequenced: PBMCs. These TCRs come from a woman aged 45-65 years in good health and CMV-seronegative.

In its sample, this clone was seen a few times. This chain connects TRBV7-9 to TRBJ2-1, with TRBD1 as a possible D gene (6 bases). The CDR3 consists of 16 residues. CDR1 SEHNR and CDR2 FQNEAQ come from the germline V gene (reference sequence). V was pared by 11 bases and J by 5 bases, with 25 bases between. The CDR3 protein is CAGGARTVGQDNEQFF. Here the CDR3 DNA reads TGTGCCGGGGGAGCTAGGACAGTCGGTCAAGACAATGAGCAGTTCTTC.

The CDR3 nucleotides are TGCGCCAGCAGCTTGGAGGGTCGGGAAGGCTACACCTTC. It translates to CASSLEGREGYTF. This chain connects TRBV5-1 to TRBJ1-2; D uncertain. The germline V and J ends were trimmed by 0 bases and 8 bases, with 11 bases remaining between them. Germline CDR1 and CDR2: SGHRS and YFSETQ. This CDR3 region has 13 residues.